This T cell receptor (beta chain) originates from a study of CD8 T cells in Susac syndrome. General study findings and limits: It was acknowledged in the study that its TCR sequencing and HLA analysis involved a relatively small number of individuals.

The J segment lost 3 bases and the V segment lost 0 bases, leaving 2 bases of the junction unmatched. The CDR3 contains 16 residues. Germline V gene lookup returns CDR1 LGHNA and CDR2 YNFKEQ. The authors reverse transcribed roughly 0.5 to 1 ug RNA with random hexamers. An immunoSEQ multiplex PCR generated amplified TCR beta CDR3 products spanning 54 Vbeta and 13 Jbeta. TCRdb itself ran the immunoSEQ multiplex PCR reads through MiXCR, one entry per CDR3 protein. The table includes approximately 230,000 distinct CDR3 sequences, just over 90% detected once. A note on this clonotype: Its antigen is undetermined.

Negative isolation was used for CD8+ and CD4+ T cells, and FACS enrichment was applied to TEMRA cells. The sequence was collected from a human donor with multiple sclerosis. Specimen: CD4+ T cells from PBMCs. The chain uses TRBV4-2 and TRBJ2-1, with 10 bases lining up with TRBD1. The CDR3 protein is CASSQDWDRGYNEQFF. The CDR3 DNA follows: TGTGCCAGCAGCCAAGACTGGGACAGGGGCTACAATGAGCAGTTCTTC.